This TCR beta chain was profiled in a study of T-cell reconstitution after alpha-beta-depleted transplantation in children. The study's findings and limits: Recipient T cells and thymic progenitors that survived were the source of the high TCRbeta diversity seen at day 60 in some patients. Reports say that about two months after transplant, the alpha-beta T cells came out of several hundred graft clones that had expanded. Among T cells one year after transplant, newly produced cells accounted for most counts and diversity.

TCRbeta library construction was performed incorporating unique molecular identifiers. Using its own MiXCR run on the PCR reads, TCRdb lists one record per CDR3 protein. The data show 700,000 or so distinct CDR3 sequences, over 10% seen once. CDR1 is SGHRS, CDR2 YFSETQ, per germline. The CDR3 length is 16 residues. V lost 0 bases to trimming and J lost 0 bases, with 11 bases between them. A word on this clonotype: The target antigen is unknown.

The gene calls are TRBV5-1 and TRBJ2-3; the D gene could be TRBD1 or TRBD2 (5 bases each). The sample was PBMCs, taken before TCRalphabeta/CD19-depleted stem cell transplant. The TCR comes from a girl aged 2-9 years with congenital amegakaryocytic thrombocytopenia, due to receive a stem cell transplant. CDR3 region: CASSLVGEPSTDTQYF. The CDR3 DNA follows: TGCGCCAGCAGCTTGGTGGGGGAACCTAGCACAGATACGCAGTATTTT.